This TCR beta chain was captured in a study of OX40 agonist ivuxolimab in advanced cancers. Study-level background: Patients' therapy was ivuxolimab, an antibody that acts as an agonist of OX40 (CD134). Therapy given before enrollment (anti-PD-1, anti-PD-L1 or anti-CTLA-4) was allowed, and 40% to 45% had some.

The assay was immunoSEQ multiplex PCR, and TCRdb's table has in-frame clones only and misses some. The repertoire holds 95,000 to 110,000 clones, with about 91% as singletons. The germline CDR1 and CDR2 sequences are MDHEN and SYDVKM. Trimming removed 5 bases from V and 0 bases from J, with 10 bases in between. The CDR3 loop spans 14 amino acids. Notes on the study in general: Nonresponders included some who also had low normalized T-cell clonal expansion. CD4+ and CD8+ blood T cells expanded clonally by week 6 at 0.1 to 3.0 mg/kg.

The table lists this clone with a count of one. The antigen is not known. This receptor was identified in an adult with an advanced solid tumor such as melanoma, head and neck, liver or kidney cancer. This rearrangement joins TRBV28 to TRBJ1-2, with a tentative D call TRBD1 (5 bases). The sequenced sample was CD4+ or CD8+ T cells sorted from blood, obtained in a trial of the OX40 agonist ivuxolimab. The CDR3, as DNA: TGTGCCAGCAGTACCCAGGGTGCTAACTATGGCTACACCTTC. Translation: CASSTQGANYGYTF.